This TCR beta chain emerged from a study of cytomegalovirus exposure and HLA in healthy donors. An approximately 130-subject validation cohort, separate from the roughly 670-subject first cohort, supplied the donors. Study-wide points: First-cohort TCR clusters were later found to tend to co-occur in the roughly 130 validation repertoires.

Sequencing used immunoSEQ multiplex PCR; TCRdb keeps in-frame clones, though not all of them. The sample holds about 82,000 clones, 95% seen once. Details on this clone: The target antigen is unknown.

The TCR comes from a woman between 18 and 30 years old in good health and CMV-seronegative. Sequenced: PBMCs.

For the CDR3, the DNA is TGTGCCACCAGCAGGAGACTGCAACTAAACACCGGGGAGCTGTTTTTT. As protein: CATSRRLQLNTGELFF. The chain links TRBV15 to TRBJ2-2; D is uncertain. The V and J ends lost 3 bases and 2 bases respectively, with 13 bases between them. In germline, CDR1 is LNHNV, CDR2 YYDKDF (reference sequence). The CDR3 is 16 residues long.